The 29 T cell receptor beta chains below were found in one sample sequenced in a study of blood T cell repertoires in COVID-19. Libraries were prepared by immunoSEQ multiplex PCR; TCRdb keeps only in-frame clonotypes and omits some of them. Of fewer than 250,000 clones detected, 80% to 90% appear once; the ten largest clones hold about 2.5%. The sequenced sample consisted of peripheral blood. The receptors were gathered from a woman in her thirties or forties with active or convalescent COVID-19.

This clone has just a few counts. The gene calls are TRBV30 and TRBJ1-6, with TRBD1 identical over 7 bases. The V segment lost 0 bases and the J segment 9 bases; nucleotides outside the gene matches: 5. This CDR3 is built from 14 residues. Looked up from germline, CDR1 is GTSNPN and CDR2 is SVGIG (reference sequence). In DNA form, the CDR3 reads TGTGCCTGGAGTGTAGGGACAGACGGTTCACCCCTCCACTTT. Protein sequence: CAWSVGTDGSPLHF.

The rearrangement links TRBV20-1 to TRBJ1-2; D is perhaps TRBD1 (5 bases). The CDR3 totals 11 residues. V lost 4 bases and J 7 bases, leaving 10 bases between the germline ends. Germline V CDR1 and CDR2: DFQATT, SNEGSKA (reference sequence). CDR3 residues: CSATPRVGYTF. Written as DNA, the CDR3 is TGCAGTGCTACCCCCAGGGTTGGCTACACCTTC.

The chain has TRBV19 and TRBJ1-1; 9 bases line up with TRBD1. CDR1 LNHDA and CDR2 SQIVND come from the germline V gene (reference sequence). The CDR3 contains 17 residues. V shed 5 bases, J shed 0 bases, and the junction held 10 bases outside the gene matches. The CDR3 is CASSPTGGESMNTEAFF. CDR3 coding DNA: TGTGCCAGTAGTCCCACAGGGGGCGAGTCCATGAACACTGAAGCTTTCTTT.

The rearrangement joins TRBV12-5 to TRBJ2-7, with TRBD2 matching 8 bases. CDR3 length: 18 residues. CDR1 LGHNT and CDR2 FRNRAP come from the germline V gene. Germline trimming cut 2 bases from V and 0 bases from J; bases unmatched to any gene: 12. The CDR3 protein is CASGLRTGGPAASYEQYF. CDR3 in DNA: TGTGCTAGTGGTTTGCGAACGGGGGGGCCGGCGGCCTCCTACGAGCAGTACTTC.

The chain uses TRBV7-8 and TRBJ1-5; D remains ambiguous. Germline CDR1 reads SGHVS; CDR2 reads FQNEAQ. This CDR3 contains 17 residues. Trimming pared 5 bases from V and 0 bases from J, leaving 17 bases between. CDR3 sequence (DNA): TGTGCCAGCAGCCGCCCTGTACCGGGTTATAGCAATCAGCCCCAGCATTTT. It yields the protein CASSRPVPGYSNQPQHF.

The rearrangement uses TRBV7-9 and TRBJ1-2; D is perhaps TRBD1 (5 bases). Trimming took 1 base from V and 6 from J, leaving 6 bases between them. CDR1 SEHNR and CDR2 FQNEAQ come from the germline V gene (reference sequence). CDR3 length: 12 amino acids. The CDR3 DNA follows: TGTGCCAGCAGCTTAGGGGGGGATGGCTACACCTTC. This codes for CASSLGGDGYTF. Drawing the rest from reference TRBV7-9 and TRBJ1-2, the complete variable domain is DTGVSQNPRHKITKRGQNVTFRCDPISEHNRLYWYRQTLGQGPEFLTYFQNEAQLEKSRLLSDRFSAERPKGSFSTLEIQRTEQGDSAMYLCASSLGGDGYTFGSGTRLTVV.

The count of this clone is one. The CDR3 loop is CASSQTGSVLQETQYF. DNA for the CDR3: TGTGCCAGCAGCCAGACAGGGTCCGTTCTCCAGGAGACCCAGTACTTC. The V call is TRBV7-9, the J call TRBJ2-5; 7 nucleotides match TRBD1. J gave up 5 bases and V 5 bases, and 14 bases lay outside the gene matches. Germline V gene data show CDR1 as SEHNR and CDR2 as FQNEAQ (reference sequence). The CDR3 is made up of 16 amino acids. The full variable domain, rest sourced from reference TRBV7-9 and TRBJ2-5, is DTGVSQNPRHKITKRGQNVTFRCDPISEHNRLYWYRQTLGQGPEFLTYFQNEAQLEKSRLLSDRFSAERPKGSFSTLEIQRTEQGDSAMYLCASSQTGSVLQETQYFGPGTRLLVL.

This chain joins TRBV7-9 and TRBJ2-5, with TRBD2 as a possible D gene (6 bases). CDR1 SEHNR and CDR2 FQNEAQ come from the germline V gene (reference sequence). The CDR3 is made up of 14 amino acids. V was trimmed by 4 bases and J by 1 base, leaving 10 bases between them. The chain's CDR3 is CASSYRDFQETQYF. CDR3 in DNA: TGTGCCAGCAGCTACCGGGACTTCCAAGAGACCCAGTACTTC. The full variable domain, its missing parts supplied by reference TRBV7-9 and TRBJ2-5, is DTGVSQNPRHKITKRGQNVTFRCDPISEHNRLYWYRQTLGQGPEFLTYFQNEAQLEKSRLLSDRFSAERPKGSFSTLEIQRTEQGDSAMYLCASSYRDFQETQYFGPGTRLLVL.

This clone showed up just once. The rearrangement uses TRBV11-3 and TRBJ1-1; no firm D call. The V gene lost 2 bases and the J gene lost 0 bases, with 16 bases spanning the gap. This CDR3 has 17 residues. The germline V gene encodes CDR1 SGHNT and CDR2 YENEEA. Here the CDR3 reads CASSLPATEIMNTEAFF. The CDR3 bases are TGTGCCAGCAGCTTACCCGCGACGGAGATAATGAACACTGAAGCTTTCTTT.

The chain combines TRBV9 with TRBJ2-3; a weak D match, TRBD1 (6 bases). The V end was cut by 0 bases, the J end by 2 bases, with 16 bases between. The CDR3 contains 17 residues. Germline V gives CDR1 SGDLS, CDR2 YYNGEE. CDR3 region: CASSVAFGTHNTDTQYF. CDR3 nucleotide sequence: TGTGCCAGCAGCGTAGCTTTCGGGACACATAACACAGATACGCAGTATTTT. Looking up the rest from reference TRBV9 and TRBJ2-3 gives the full variable domain: DSGVTQTPKHLITATGQRVTLRCSPRSGDLSVYWYQQSLDQGLQFLIQYYNGEERAKGNILERFSAQQFPDLHSELNLSSLELGDSALYFCASSVAFGTHNTDTQYFGPGTRLTVL.

V and J are TRBV2 and TRBJ1-3, with TRBD1 matching 7 bases. The ends lost 7 bases at V and 4 bases at J; junction bases unmatched: 4. The CDR3 totals 13 residues. CDR1 and CDR2 (germline): SNHLY, FYNNEI. CDR3 loop: CASKRGLGNTIYF. In nucleotides, the CDR3 is TGTGCCAGCAAAAGGGGGCTCGGAAACACCATATATTTT.

The gene calls are TRBV5-5 and TRBJ2-5; no clear D gene. Looked up from germline, CDR1 is SGHKS and CDR2 is YYEKEE (reference sequence). This CDR3 comprises 13 residues. Deletions cut 0 bases from V and 2 bases from J, with 5 bases between. CDR3 nucleotide sequence: TGTGCCAGCAGCTTGGCACAGCAAGAGACCCAGTACTTC. Translating it yields CASSLAQQETQYF.

The chain uses TRBV19 and TRBJ1-3; 8 positions agree with TRBD1. V shed 1 base, J shed 2 bases, and the junction held 7 bases outside the gene matches. The CDR3 consists of 17 residues. Looked up from germline, CDR1 is LNHDA and CDR2 is SQIVND (reference sequence). CDR3 DNA: TGTGCCAGTAGTATAGTGTTCGGGACAGGTCCTGGAAACACCATATATTTT. It codes for CASSIVFGTGPGNTIYF.

The gene calls are TRBV6-5 and TRBJ2-1; 8 bases agree with TRBD2. This CDR3 comprises 14 residues. Germline loops: CDR1 MNHEY, CDR2 SVGAGI. V lost 7 bases, J lost 1 base, and 3 bases stayed unmatched. The CDR3 nucleotides are TGTGCCAGCACCGGGGGGGGTTCCTACAATGAGCAGTTCTTC. This codes for CASTGGGSYNEQFF.

J is TRBJ2-5 and V is TRBV7-3; maybe TRBD2 (6 bases). The CDR3 runs 13 residues. CDR1 and CDR2 (germline): SGHTA, FQGTGA. Trimming removed 1 base at V and 7 bases at J, with 10 bases between. The CDR3 loop is CASSLRPGGTQYF. In nucleotides, the CDR3 is TGTGCCAGCAGCTTAAGGCCCGGGGGGACCCAGTACTTC. Combining the CDR3 with reference TRBV7-3 and TRBJ2-5 gives the whole variable domain GAGVSQTPSNKVTEKGKYVELRCDPISGHTALYWYRQSLGQGPEFLIYFQGTGAADDSGLPNDRFFAVRPEGSVSTLKIQRTERGDSAVYLCASSLRPGGTQYFGPGTRLLVL.

The chain uses TRBV5-1 and TRBJ1-4; D gene uncertain. The CDR3 loop spans 13 amino acids. Trimming shortened V by 4 bases and J by 8 bases, and 12 bases separated the two germline ends. Germline CDR1 reads SGHRS; CDR2 reads YFSETQ. CDR3 DNA: TGCGCCAGCAGCACGGAGCTTAGAGAAAAACTGTTTTTT. Residues: CASSTELREKLFF.

V gene TRBV6-2 or TRBV6-3 combines with J gene TRBJ2-1, with 11 nucleotides matching TRBD2. Germline V gives CDR1 MNHEY, CDR2 SVGEGT. Trimming removed 5 bases from V and 0 bases from J; junction bases left unmatched: 6. The CDR3 runs to 17 residues. The CDR3 DNA follows: TGTGCCAGCAGTGATAGCGGGAGGGCCCGCTCCTACAATGAGCAGTTCTTC. As protein: CASSDSGRARSYNEQFF.

This clone was observed a single time. The chain employs TRBV7-9 and TRBJ1-2; 7 nucleotides match TRBD1. The germline V gene has CDR1 SEHNR and CDR2 FQNEAQ (reference sequence). This CDR3 is 16 amino acids long. V trimming: 4 bases; J trimming: 6 bases; junction bases outside the gene matches: 14. The CDR3 is CASSSQGVGVSHGYTF. The CDR3 nucleotides are TGTGCCAGCAGCTCGCAGGGGGTAGGGGTTTCACATGGCTACACCTTC. The whole variable domain, filled in from reference TRBV7-9 and TRBJ1-2, reads DTGVSQNPRHKITKRGQNVTFRCDPISEHNRLYWYRQTLGQGPEFLTYFQNEAQLEKSRLLSDRFSAERPKGSFSTLEIQRTEQGDSAMYLCASSSQGVGVSHGYTFGSGTRLTVV.

This clone was counted only a few times. The CDR3 spells CASSQVPGLRGSPLHF. The CDR3 DNA reads as TGTGCCAGCAGCCAAGTTCCGGGACTCCGCGGTTCACCCCTCCACTTT. This chain connects TRBV3-1 (or the pseudogene TRBV3-2) to TRBJ1-6; the D gene is possibly TRBD1 (5 bases). V was pared by 1 base and J by 9 bases, with 16 bases between. The CDR3 extends over 16 amino acids. Germline values: CDR1 LGHDT, CDR2 YNNKEL (reference sequence).

Here the CDR3 reads CASRPHGTGDYGYTF. The CDR3 DNA reads as TGTGCCAGTCGGCCACACGGGACAGGGGACTATGGCTACACCTTC. The chain combines TRBV19 with TRBJ1-2; 10 nucleotides align to TRBD1. The CDR3 is 15 amino acids. Trimming cost V 8 bases and J 3 bases; bases outside gene matches: 9. CDR1 and CDR2 (germline): LNHDA, SQIVND (reference sequence).

The rearrangement joins TRBV19 to TRBJ1-6, with 9 bases lining up with TRBD1. The V and J ends lost 5 bases and 9 bases, in that order; junction bases with no gene match: 8. Per the germline V gene, CDR1 is LNHDA and CDR2 is SQIVND (reference sequence). The CDR3 runs to 15 residues. The CDR3 reads CASSVEQGASSPLHF. In DNA form, the CDR3 reads TGTGCCAGTAGTGTGGAACAGGGGGCGAGTTCACCCCTCCACTTT.

V is TRBV27 and J is TRBJ2-3; 14 nucleotides line up with TRBD2. Germline V gene sequence: CDR1 MNHEY, CDR2 SMNVEV (reference sequence). V trimming: 6 bases; J trimming: 4 bases; junction bases outside the gene matches: 9. The CDR3 is 17 amino acids. CDR3 bases: TGTGCCAGCAGATCCTCCGGGACTAGCGGGGGTCCAGATACGCAGTATTTT. It yields the protein CASRSSGTSGGPDTQYF.

J is TRBJ2-7 and V is TRBV5-1, with TRBD2 identical over 12 bases. V gave up 4 bases and J gave up 1 base; unmatched junction bases: 3. Germline assignment: CDR1 SGHRS and CDR2 YFSETQ. This CDR3 is 15 amino acids long. The CDR3 DNA reads TGCGCCAGCAGCCCACTAGCGGGAGGATCCTACGAGCAGTACTTC. Amino acid sequence: CASSPLAGGSYEQYF.

This clone was found once. CDR3 region: CASSLGPSTIYEQYF. CDR3 bases: TGTGCCAGCAGCTTGGGGCCCAGTACGATCTACGAGCAGTACTTC. This chain uses TRBV11-2 with TRBJ2-7; the D gene is possibly TRBD1 (5 bases). The CDR3 sequence is 15 residues long. V shed 3 bases and J shed 3 bases, with 15 bases lying between them. Germline V gene lookup returns CDR1 SGHAT and CDR2 FQNNGV. The whole variable domain, remainder taken from reference TRBV11-2 and TRBJ2-7, is EAGVAQSPRYKIIEKRQSVAFWCNPISGHATLYWYQQILGQGPKLLIQFQNNGVVDDSQLPKDRFSAERLKGVDSTLKIQPAKLEDSAVYLCASSLGPSTIYEQYFGPGTRLTVT.

The chain has TRBV30 and TRBJ1-1, with D possibly TRBD1 on 5 matching bases. In germline, CDR1 is GTSNPN, CDR2 SVGIG (reference sequence). The V end was cut by 6 bases, the J end by 5 bases, with 10 bases between. The CDR3 is made up of 11 amino acids. The CDR3 loop reads CACRRGTEAFF. Here the CDR3 DNA reads TGTGCCTGTAGACGGGGGACTGAAGCTTTCTTT.

The rearrangement links TRBV4-3 to TRBJ2-7; tentatively, D is TRBD1 (5 bases). CDR1 and CDR2 from the germline V gene are LGHNA and YSLEER. This CDR3 contains 15 residues. Trimming stripped 4 bases from V and 5 bases from J, with 18 bases between. This CDR3 is CASSPKFPRADEQYF. CDR3 nucleotides: TGCGCCAGCAGCCCCAAGTTCCCCAGGGCGGACGAGCAGTACTTC.

The chain employs TRBV11-2 and TRBJ1-1; D is ambiguous. CDR1 and CDR2 from the germline V gene are SGHAT and FQNNGV. V shed 6 bases and J shed 0 bases, with 11 bases lying between them. The CDR3 has 14 residues. In DNA form, the CDR3 reads TGTGCCAGCAGACCCTCACAGATGAACACTGAAGCTTTCTTT. It encodes CASRPSQMNTEAFF.

CDR3 protein: CASSLHRGQSEKLFF. The CDR3 region has the DNA TGTGCCAGTAGTCTGCACAGGGGGCAGAGTGAAAAACTGTTTTTT. This chain connects TRBV19 to TRBJ1-4; TRBD1 matches 9 bases. CDR1 and CDR2 from the germline V gene are LNHDA and SQIVND (reference sequence). V shed 5 bases and J 7 bases; nucleotides not matched to a gene: 8. The CDR3 extends over 15 amino acids. Supplemented by reference TRBV19 and TRBJ1-4, the full variable domain reads DGGITQSPKYLFRKEGQNVTLSCEQNLNHDAMYWYRQDPGQGLRLIYYSQIVNDFQKGDIAEGYSVSREKKESFPLTVTSAQKNPTAFYLCASSLHRGQSEKLFFGSGTQLSVL.

V is TRBV27 and J is TRBJ1-2; 10 bases match TRBD1. CDR1 and CDR2 (germline): MNHEY, SMNVEV (reference sequence). Trimming took 7 bases from V and 3 from J; bases not matched to a gene: 5. This CDR3 spans 14 amino acids. DNA of the CDR3: TGTGCCAGCACTCCGACAGGGGGCCACTATGGCTACACCTTC. Its translation is CASTPTGGHYGYTF.